Below are 5 T cell receptor beta chains sequenced from a single sample in a study of CD8+ T cells in alopecia areata. Following RNA extraction, reverse transcription yielded cDNA that acted as the sequencing template. Some clones are missing from TCRdb's copy, which holds only in-frame ones; the method was immunoSEQ multiplex PCR. The data contain around 290,000 clones, about 62% of them seen just once; the ten biggest clones take up over 1.5%. Treatment reported: oral pan-JAK inhibitor, 5-10 mg twice daily. The sequences come from CD4+ T cells sorted from blood, collected at week 24, from a patient treated with tofacitinib. Receptors were obtained from a human donor with alopecia areata.

This clone was detected a few times. CDR3 loop: CASSLETDTEAFF. In nucleotides, the CDR3 is TGTGCCAGCTCACTGGAGACAGACACTGAAGCTTTCTTT. The chain links TRBV18 to TRBJ1-1; D perhaps matches TRBD1 (5 bases). The CDR3 is made up of 13 amino acids. V was cut by 4 bases and J by 3 bases, with 9 bases left in between. Germline assignment: CDR1 KGHSH and CDR2 LQKENI.

This clone was counted only a few times. This chain joins TRBV27 and TRBJ1-6, with no clear D. The CDR3 contains 15 residues. Germline CDR1 MNHEY, CDR2 SMNVEV (reference sequence). Trimming pared 6 bases from V and 9 bases from J, leaving 18 bases between. In DNA, the CDR3 is TGTGCCAGCAGGGAACGGACGGTGGGGAGTTCACCCCTCCACTTT. Translation gives CASRERTVGSSPLHF.

This clone has only one observation. V and J are TRBV27 and TRBJ2-3; D uncertain. Germline CDR1 is MNHEY and CDR2 is SMNVEV (reference sequence). The CDR3 length is 14 residues. The V and J ends lost 1 base and 3 bases respectively, with 8 bases between them. The CDR3 nucleotides are TGTGCCAGCAGTTTATTAGGCCATACAGATACGCAGTATTTT. Protein sequence: CASSLLGHTDTQYF.

The gene calls are TRBV15 and TRBJ2-1; D tentatively fits TRBD1 or TRBD2 (6 bases each). Trimming stripped 0 bases from V and 8 bases from J, with 14 bases between. This CDR3 is 15 amino acids long. From germline, CDR1 is LNHNV and CDR2 YYDKDF (reference sequence). In DNA form, the CDR3 reads TGTGCCACCAGCAGAGATGTGGGGGGCTTGTATGAGCAGTTCTTC. Its translation: CATSRDVGGLYEQFF.

A few counts support this clone. The chain links TRBV7-9 to TRBJ1-1; 7 bases fit TRBD1. J lost 7 bases, V lost 8 bases, and 10 bases had no gene match. This CDR3 spans 13 amino acids. Germline assignment: CDR1 SEHNR and CDR2 FQNEAQ (reference sequence). This chain's CDR3 is CASSRTGALEAFF. For the CDR3, the DNA is TGTGCCAGCTCGAGGACAGGCGCACTTGAAGCTTTCTTT.